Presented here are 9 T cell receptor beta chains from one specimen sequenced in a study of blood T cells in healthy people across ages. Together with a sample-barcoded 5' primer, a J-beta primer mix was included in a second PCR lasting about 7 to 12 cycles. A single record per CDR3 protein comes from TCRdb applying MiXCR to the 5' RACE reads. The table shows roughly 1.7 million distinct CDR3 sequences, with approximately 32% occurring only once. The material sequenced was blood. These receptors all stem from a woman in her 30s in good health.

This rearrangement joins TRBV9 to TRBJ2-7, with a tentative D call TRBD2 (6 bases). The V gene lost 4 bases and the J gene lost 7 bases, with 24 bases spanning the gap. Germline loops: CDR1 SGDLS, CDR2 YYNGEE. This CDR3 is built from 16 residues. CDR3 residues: CASSLNPIAADREQYF. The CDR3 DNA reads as TGTGCCAGCAGCCTTAATCCCATAGCGGCGGACCGTGAGCAGTACTTC.

The CDR3 DNA follows: TGTGCCAGCAGCGTAGACCACGGGGGTTCCTACAATGAGCAGTTCTTC. Translated, it gives CASSVDHGGSYNEQFF. The V gene is TRBV9, the J gene TRBJ2-1; perhaps TRBD2 as D (6 bases). The V gene lost 0 bases and the J gene lost 1 base, with 11 bases spanning the gap. Germline V gene lookup returns CDR1 SGDLS and CDR2 YYNGEE. The length of the CDR3 is 16 residues. The full variable domain, with the rest looked up from reference TRBV9 and TRBJ2-1, is DSGVTQTPKHLITATGQRVTLRCSPRSGDLSVYWYQQSLDQGLQFLIQYYNGEERAKGNILERFSAQQFPDLHSELNLSSLELGDSALYFCASSVDHGGSYNEQFFGPGTRLTVL.

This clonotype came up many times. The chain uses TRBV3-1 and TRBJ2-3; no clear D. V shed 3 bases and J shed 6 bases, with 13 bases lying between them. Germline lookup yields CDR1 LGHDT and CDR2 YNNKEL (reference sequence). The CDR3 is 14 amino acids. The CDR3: CASSQGRPRDTQYF. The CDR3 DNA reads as TGTGCCAGCAGCCAGGGTCGACCCCGCGATACGCAGTATTTT.

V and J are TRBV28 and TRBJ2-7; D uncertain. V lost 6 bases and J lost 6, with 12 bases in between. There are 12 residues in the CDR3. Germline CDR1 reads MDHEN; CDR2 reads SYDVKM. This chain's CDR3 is CASSLGYCEQYF. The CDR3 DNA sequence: TGTGCCAGCAGCCTGGGATATTGCGAGCAGTACTTC. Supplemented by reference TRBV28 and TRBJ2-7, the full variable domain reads DVKVTQSSRYLVKRTGEKVFLECVQDMDHENMFWYRQDPGLGLRLIYFSYDVKMKEKGDIPEGYSVSREKKERFSLILESASTNQTSMYLCASSLGYCEQYFGPGTRLTVT.

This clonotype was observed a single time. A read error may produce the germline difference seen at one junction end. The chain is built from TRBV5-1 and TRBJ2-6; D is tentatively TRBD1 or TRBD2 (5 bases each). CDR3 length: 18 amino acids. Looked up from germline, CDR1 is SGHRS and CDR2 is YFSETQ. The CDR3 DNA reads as TGCGCCAGCAGCTTGGCGTGGCGTGAGGGCACTGGGGCCAGCGTCCTGACTTTC. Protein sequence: CASSLAWREGTGASVLTF.

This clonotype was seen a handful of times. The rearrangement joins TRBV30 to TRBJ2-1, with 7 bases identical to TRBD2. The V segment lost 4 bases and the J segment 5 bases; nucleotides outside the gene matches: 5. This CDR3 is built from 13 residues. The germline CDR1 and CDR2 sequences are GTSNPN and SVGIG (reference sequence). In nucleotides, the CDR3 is TGTGCCTGGACTGGGGGGGTCAACAATGAGCAGTTCTTC. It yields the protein CAWTGGVNNEQFF. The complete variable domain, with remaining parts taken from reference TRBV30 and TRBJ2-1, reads SQTIHQWPATLVQPVGSPLSLECTVEGTSNPNLYWYRQAAGRGLQLLFYSVGIGQISSEVPQNLSASRPQDRQFILSSKKLLLSDSGFYLCAWTGGVNNEQFFGPGTRLTVL.

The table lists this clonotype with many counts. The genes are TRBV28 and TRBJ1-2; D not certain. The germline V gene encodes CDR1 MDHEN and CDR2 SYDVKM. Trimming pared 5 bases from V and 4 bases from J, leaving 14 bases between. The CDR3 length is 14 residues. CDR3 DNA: TGTGCCAGCAGTCCCGGACTGGGGAGCTATGGCTACACCTTC. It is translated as CASSPGLGSYGYTF.

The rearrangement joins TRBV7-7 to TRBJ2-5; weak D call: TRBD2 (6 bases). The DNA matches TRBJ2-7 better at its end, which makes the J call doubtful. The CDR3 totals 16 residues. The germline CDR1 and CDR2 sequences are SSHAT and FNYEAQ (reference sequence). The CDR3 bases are TGTGCCAGCAGCTTAAATCCCAAATCCAGTAGCGGCGAGCAGTACTTC. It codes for CASSLNPKSSSGEQYF.

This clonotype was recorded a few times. CDR3 bases: TGTGCCAGCAGTGAATCGACAGGGGGGTATTTT. Amino acids: CASSESTGGYF. The chain joins TRBV6-1 to TRBJ2-3; TRBD1 matches 9 bases. V shed 2 bases, J shed 14 bases, and the junction held 2 bases outside the gene matches. The CDR3 is 11 residues long. CDR1 and CDR2 from the germline V gene are MNHNS and SASEGT.